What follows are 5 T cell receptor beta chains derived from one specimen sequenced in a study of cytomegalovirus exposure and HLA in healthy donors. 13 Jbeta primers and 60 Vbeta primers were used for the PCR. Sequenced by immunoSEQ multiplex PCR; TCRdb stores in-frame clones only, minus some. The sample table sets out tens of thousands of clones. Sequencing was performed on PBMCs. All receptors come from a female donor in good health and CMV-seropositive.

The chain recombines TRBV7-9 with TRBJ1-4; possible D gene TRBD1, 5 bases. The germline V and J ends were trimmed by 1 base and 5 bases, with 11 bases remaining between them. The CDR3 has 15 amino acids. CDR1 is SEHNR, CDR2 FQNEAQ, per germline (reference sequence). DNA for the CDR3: TGTGCCAGCAGCTTAGAACGGGGGTCGAATGAAAAACTGTTTTTT. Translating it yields CASSLERGSNEKLFF.

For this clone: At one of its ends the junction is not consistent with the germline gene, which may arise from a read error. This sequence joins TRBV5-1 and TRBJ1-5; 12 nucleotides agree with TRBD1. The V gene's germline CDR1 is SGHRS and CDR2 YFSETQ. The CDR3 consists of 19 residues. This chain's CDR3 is CASTLGISLGQGAQQPQHF. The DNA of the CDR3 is TGCGCCAGCACCTTGGGAATTTCATTGGGACAGGGGGCGCAACAGCCCCAGCATTTT.

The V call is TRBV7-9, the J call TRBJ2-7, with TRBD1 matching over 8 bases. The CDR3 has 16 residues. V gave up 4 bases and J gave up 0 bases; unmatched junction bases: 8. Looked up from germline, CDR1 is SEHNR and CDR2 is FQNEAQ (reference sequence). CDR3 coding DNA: TGTGCCAGCAGCTCAGGCCCCGGGACAGGCTCCTACGAGCAGTACTTC. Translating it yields CASSSGPGTGSYEQYF.

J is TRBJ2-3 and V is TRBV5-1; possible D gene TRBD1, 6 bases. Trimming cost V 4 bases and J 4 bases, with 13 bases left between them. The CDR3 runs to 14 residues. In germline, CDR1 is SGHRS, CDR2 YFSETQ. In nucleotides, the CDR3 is TGCGCCAGCAGCCCACTTCACAGGGCAGATACGCAGTATTTT. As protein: CASSPLHRADTQYF.

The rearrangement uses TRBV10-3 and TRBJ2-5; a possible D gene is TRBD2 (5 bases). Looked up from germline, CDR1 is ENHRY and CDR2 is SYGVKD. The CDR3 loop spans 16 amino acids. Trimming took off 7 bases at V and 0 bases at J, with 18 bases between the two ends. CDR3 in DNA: TGTGCCATCATCCCGGACCGGGAAGACAACCAAGAGACCCAGTACTTC. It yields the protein CAIIPDREDNQETQYF.